Listed below are T cell receptor beta chains from one sample, sequenced in a study of control samples from healthy donors and cancer patients. Produced via immunoSEQ multiplex PCR; TCRdb's table is partial and in-frame only. The table lists about 140,000 clones, around 90% of them singletons. Material: blood. The receptors come from a man between 18 and 35 years old in good health. The CDR3 runs from the conserved cysteine through the conserved F or W.

j_call | v_call | cdr3_aa
TRBJ1-1 | TRBV2 | CASSRTGTGYAEAFF
TRBJ2-7 | TRBV7-9 | CASSPGTFYEQYF
TRBJ2-3 | TRBV30 | CAWSARGLATDTQYF
TRBJ1-5 | TRBV4-1 | CASSPGTDSNQPQHF
TRBJ1-2 | TRBV4-1 | CASSQTPRENYGYTF
TRBJ2-3 | TRBV6-2/TRBV6-3 | CASSYLGGWRDTQYF
TRBJ1-2 | TRBV3-1/TRBV3-2 | CASSPGLSYGYTF
TRBJ2-1 | TRBV10-3 | CAISPSGGLDEQFF
TRBJ2-5 | TRBV7-9 | CASSTDRGLTETQYF
TRBJ1-6 | TRBV3-1/TRBV3-2 | CASSQVGDWNSPLHF
TRBJ2-7 | TRBV28 | CASSPNPGPTYEQYF
TRBJ1-6 | TRBV10-2 | CASGLGSSNSPLHF
TRBJ2-4 | TRBV11-2 | CASSLDRTGGTRNIQYF
TRBJ1-1 | TRBV30 | CAWGPGQGAYTEAFF
TRBJ1-4 | TRBV7-2 | CASAGVAGSGKLFF
TRBJ2-7 | TRBV6-5 | CASYSRGVSPYEQYF
TRBJ2-5 | TRBV5-1 | CASSATGTSFETQYF
TRBJ1-6 | TRBV12-3/TRBV12-4 | CASSSNTNSPLHF
TRBJ2-5 | TRBV19 | CARSGGGLRETQYF
TRBJ2-3 | TRBV9 | CASSVGLAVHTDTQYF
TRBJ2-4 | TRBV15 | CATSRIGLAGGLAKNIQYF
TRBJ2-1 | TRBV5-1 | CASSLSLPDPGTGINEQFF
TRBJ1-4 | TRBV5-1 | CASSLAGTTGGMDEKLFF
TRBJ1-2 | TRBV5-4 | CASSLPTGVDGYTF
TRBJ2-7 | TRBV29-1 | CSVGFAVGNEQYF
TRBJ2-7 | TRBV10-2 | CASRGTGWEQYF
TRBJ2-1 | TRBV24-1 | CATSAGQGANEQFF
TRBJ1-3 | TRBV7-9 | CASSASSSKNTIYF
TRBJ2-7 | TRBV7-3 | CASRVTGTDSSYEQYF
TRBJ1-2 | TRBV25-1 | CASSGDRGSYTF
TRBJ1-1 | TRBV2 | CASSEGEGSKAFF
TRBJ2-3 | TRBV15 | CATSRGMGQGADTQYF
TRBJ2-7 | TRBV7-9 | CASSFAGQGEQYF
TRBJ1-4 | TRBV6-1 | CASSEVGQGYEKLFF
TRBJ2-7 | TRBV27 | CASRLEQSSSYEQYF
TRBJ1-2 | TRBV28 | CASSLGQGKRGGYTF
TRBJ2-5 | TRBV7-2 | CASSRQGGGREETQYF
TRBJ1-3 | TRBV21-1 | CASSNDGQGNTIYF
TRBJ1-4 | TRBV11-1 | CASSIQGLAEKLFF
TRBJ1-1 | TRBV28 | CASSALGREAFF
TRBJ1-1 | TRBV5-1 | CASGDRLNTEAFF
TRBJ2-3 | TRBV7-2 | CASSPGRGAQRDTQYF
TRBJ1-6 | TRBV3-1/TRBV3-2 | CASSQGRGHSPLHF
TRBJ1-5 | TRBV28 | CASSLSSGTGYGWPQHF
TRBJ1-1 | TRBV25-1 | CASTASKDGKNTEAFF
TRBJ1-2 | TRBV18 | CASSPPRGTGELSYGYTF
TRBJ1-1 | TRBV6-5 | CASSRVQAEAFF
TRBJ1-1 | TRBV27 | CASSWAGLNTEAFF
TRBJ2-5 | TRBV5-6 | CASSRVRRGGQETQYF
TRBJ1-2 | TRBV5-1 | CASSPTLESGYTF
TRBJ2-2 | TRBV7-2 | CASSLVGTGANTGELFF
TRBJ1-4 | TRBV10-2 | CASSESGRPATNEKLFF
TRBJ2-5 | TRBV5-1 | CASSLTGDPQETQYF
TRBJ1-6 | TRBV28 | CASRYRRPEKSSYNSPLHF